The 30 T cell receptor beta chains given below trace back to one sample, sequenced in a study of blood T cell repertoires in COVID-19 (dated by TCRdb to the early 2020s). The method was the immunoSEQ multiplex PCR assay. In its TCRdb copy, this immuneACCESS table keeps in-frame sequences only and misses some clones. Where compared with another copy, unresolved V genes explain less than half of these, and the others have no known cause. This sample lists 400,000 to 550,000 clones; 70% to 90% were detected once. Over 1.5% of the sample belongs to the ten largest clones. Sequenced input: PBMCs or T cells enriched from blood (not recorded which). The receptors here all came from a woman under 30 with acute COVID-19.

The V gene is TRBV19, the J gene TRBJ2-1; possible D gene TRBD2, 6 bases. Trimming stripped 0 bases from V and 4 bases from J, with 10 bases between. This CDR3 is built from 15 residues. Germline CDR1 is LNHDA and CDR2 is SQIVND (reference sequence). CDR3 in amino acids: CASSIEGGTYNEQFF. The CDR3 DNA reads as TGTGCCAGTAGTATAGAAGGCGGGACGTACAATGAGCAGTTCTTC.

CDR3 sequence (DNA): TGTGCCAGCAGCCAAAACCAGGGTCAGAGTGAAGCTTTCTTT. It yields the protein CASSQNQGQSEAFF. This chain links TRBV7-2 with TRBJ1-1; possibly TRBD1 for D (5 bases). The V end was cut by 5 bases, the J end by 7 bases, with 17 bases between. In germline, CDR1 is SGHTA, CDR2 FQGNSA. CDR3 length equals 14 residues.

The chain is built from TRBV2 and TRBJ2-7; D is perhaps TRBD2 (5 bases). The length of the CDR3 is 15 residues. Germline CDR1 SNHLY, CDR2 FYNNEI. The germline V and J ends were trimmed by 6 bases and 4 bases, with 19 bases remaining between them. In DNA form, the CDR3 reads TGTGCCAGCAGACTGGACTCACGTCGTTTTTACGAGCAGTACTTC. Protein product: CASRLDSRRFYEQYF.

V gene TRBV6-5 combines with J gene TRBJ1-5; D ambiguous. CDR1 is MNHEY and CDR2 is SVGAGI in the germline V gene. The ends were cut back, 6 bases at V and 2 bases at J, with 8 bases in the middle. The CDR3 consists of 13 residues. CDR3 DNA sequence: TGTGCCAGCAGACGGAGAGGCAATCAGCCCCAGCATTTT. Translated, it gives CASRRRGNQPQHF.

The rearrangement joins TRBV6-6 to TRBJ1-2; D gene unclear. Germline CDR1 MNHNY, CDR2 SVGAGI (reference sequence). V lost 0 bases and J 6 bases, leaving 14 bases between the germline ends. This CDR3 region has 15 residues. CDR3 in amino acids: CASSYSKLGRNGYTF. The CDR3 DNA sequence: TGTGCCAGCAGTTACTCGAAGTTAGGGAGGAATGGCTACACCTTC.

CDR3 DNA: TGTGCCACCAGTGACGAGGACAGGGCTGAAGCTTTCTTT. It translates to CATSDEDRAEAFF. This chain joins TRBV24-1 and TRBJ1-1; 8 bases line up with TRBD1. This CDR3 has 13 amino acids. Trimming took 4 bases from V and 6 from J; bases not matched to a gene: 3. The germline V gene encodes CDR1 KGHDR and CDR2 SFDVKD.

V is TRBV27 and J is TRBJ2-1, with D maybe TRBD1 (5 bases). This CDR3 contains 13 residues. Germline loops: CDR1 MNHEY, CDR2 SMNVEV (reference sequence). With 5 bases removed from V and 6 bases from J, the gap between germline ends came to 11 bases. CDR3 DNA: TGTGCCAGCAGTAGGGGTCGGTCCAATGAGCAGTTCTTC. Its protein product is CASSRGRSNEQFF.

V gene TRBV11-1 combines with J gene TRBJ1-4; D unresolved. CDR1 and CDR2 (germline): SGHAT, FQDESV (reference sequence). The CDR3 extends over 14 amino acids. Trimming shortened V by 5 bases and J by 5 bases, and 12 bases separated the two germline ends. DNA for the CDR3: TGTGCCAGCAGCACCCGGACTGCGAATGAAAAACTGTTTTTT. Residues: CASSTRTANEKLFF.

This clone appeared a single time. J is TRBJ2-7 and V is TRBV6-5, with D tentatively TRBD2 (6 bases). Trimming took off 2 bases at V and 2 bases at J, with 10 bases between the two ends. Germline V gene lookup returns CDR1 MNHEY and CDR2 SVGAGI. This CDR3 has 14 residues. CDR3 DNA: TGTGCCAGCAGTTACGGGACTTTTACCTACGAGCAGTACTTC. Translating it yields CASSYGTFTYEQYF.

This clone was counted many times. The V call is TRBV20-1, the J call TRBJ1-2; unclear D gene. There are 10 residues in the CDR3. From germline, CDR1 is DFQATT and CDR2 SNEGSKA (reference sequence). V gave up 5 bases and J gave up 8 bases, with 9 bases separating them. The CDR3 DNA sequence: TGCAGTGCTTTCAATGGCGGCTACACCTTC. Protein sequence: CSAFNGGYTF.

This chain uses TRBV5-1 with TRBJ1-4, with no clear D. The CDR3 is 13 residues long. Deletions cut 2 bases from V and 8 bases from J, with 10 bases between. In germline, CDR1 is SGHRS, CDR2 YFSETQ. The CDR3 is CASSFEGSEKLFF. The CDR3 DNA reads TGCGCCAGCAGCTTTGAGGGATCCGAAAAACTGTTTTTT.

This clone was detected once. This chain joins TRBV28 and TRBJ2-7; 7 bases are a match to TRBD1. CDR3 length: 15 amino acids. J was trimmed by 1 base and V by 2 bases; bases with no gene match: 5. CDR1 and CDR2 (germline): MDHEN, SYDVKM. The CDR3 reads CASSLGVTGSYEQYF. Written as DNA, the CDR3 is TGTGCCAGCAGTTTAGGAGTGACAGGGTCCTACGAGCAGTACTTC.

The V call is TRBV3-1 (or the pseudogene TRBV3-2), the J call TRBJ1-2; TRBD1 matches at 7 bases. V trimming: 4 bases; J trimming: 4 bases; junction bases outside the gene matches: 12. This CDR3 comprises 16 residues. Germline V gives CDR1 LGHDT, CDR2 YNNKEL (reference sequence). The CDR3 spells CASSRFRDSNFYGYTF. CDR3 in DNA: TGTGCCAGCAGCCGCTTTAGGGACAGCAATTTCTATGGCTACACCTTC.

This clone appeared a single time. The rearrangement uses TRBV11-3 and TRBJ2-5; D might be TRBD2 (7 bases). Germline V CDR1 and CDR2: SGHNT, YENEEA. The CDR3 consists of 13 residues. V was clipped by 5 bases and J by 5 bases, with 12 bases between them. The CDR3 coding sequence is TGTGCCAGCAGCAGGGGGGGCGTTGAGACCCAGTACTTC. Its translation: CASSRGGVETQYF.

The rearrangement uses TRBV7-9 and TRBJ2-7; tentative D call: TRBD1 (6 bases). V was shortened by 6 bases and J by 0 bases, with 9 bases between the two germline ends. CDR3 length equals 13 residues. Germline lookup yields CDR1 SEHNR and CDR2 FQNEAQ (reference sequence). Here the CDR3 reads CASSRTDSYEQYF. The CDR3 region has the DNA TGTGCCAGCAGTAGGACAGACTCCTACGAGCAGTACTTC.

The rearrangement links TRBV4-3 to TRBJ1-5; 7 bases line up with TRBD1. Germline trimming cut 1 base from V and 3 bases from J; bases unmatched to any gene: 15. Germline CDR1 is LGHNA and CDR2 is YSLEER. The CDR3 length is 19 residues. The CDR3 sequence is CASSQVLTGEGAINQPQHF. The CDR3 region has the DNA TGCGCCAGCAGCCAAGTTCTCACAGGGGAAGGGGCTATCAATCAGCCCCAGCATTTT.

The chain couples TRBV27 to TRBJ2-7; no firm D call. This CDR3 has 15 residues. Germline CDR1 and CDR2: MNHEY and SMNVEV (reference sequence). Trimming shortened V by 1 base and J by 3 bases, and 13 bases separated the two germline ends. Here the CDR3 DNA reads TGTGCCAGCAGTTTATTAGGTGTAAACAGCTACGAGCAGTACTTC. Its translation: CASSLLGVNSYEQYF.

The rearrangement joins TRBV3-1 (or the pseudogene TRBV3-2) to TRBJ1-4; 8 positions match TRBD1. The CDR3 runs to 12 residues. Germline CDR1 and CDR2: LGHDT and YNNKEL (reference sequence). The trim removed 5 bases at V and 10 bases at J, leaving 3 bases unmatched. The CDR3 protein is CASSETGGKLFF. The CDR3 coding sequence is TGTGCCAGCAGCGAAACAGGGGGAAAACTGTTTTTT.

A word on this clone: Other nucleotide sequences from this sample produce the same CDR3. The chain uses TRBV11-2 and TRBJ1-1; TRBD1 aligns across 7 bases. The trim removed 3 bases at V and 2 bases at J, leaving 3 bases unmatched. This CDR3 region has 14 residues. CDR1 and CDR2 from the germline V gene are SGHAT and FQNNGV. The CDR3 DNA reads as TGTGCCAGCAGCTTGAACAGGGGAAACACTGAAGCTTTCTTT. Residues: CASSLNRGNTEAFF.

CDR3 sequence reads: CASIRSSSGNTIYF. The CDR3 bases are TGTGCCAGCATCAGGTCGAGCTCTGGAAACACCATATATTTT. The chain links TRBV6-5 to TRBJ1-3; D is unresolved. CDR3 size: 14 residues. The germline gives CDR1 MNHEY, CDR2 SVGAGI. The V gene lost 7 bases and the J gene lost 0 bases, with 10 bases spanning the gap.

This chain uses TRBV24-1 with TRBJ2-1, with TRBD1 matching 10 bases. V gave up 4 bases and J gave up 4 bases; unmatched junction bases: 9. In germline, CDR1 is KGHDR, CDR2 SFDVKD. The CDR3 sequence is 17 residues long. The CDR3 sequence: CATSESPGQGRYNEQFF. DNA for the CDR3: TGTGCCACCAGTGAAAGTCCGGGACAGGGGCGATACAATGAGCAGTTCTTC.

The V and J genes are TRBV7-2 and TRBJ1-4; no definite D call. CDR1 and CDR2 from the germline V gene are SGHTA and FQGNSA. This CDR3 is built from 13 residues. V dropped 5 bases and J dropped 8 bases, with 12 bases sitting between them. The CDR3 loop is CASSPQVSEKLFF. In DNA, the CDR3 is TGTGCCAGCAGCCCTCAGGTGTCCGAAAAACTGTTTTTT.

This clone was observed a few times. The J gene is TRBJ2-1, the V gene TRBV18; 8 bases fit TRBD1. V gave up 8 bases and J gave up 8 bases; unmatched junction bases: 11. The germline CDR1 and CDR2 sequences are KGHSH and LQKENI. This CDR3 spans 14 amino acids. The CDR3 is CASLQGQGVYEQFF. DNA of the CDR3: TGTGCCAGCCTCCAAGGACAGGGAGTGTATGAGCAGTTCTTC.

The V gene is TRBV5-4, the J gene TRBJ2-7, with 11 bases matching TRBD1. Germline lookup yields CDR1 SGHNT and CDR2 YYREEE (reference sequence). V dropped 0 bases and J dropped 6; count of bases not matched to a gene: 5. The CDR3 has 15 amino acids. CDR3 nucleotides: TGTGCCAGCAGCTTGGCAGGGACAGGGGGGACCGAGCAGTACTTC. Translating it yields CASSLAGTGGTEQYF.

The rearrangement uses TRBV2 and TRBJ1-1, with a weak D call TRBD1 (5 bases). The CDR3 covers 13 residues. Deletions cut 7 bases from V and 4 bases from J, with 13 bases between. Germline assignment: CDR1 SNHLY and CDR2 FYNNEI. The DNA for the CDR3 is TGTGCCAGCAACCCAGGGCCGGGCACTGAAGCTTTCTTT. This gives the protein CASNPGPGTEAFF.

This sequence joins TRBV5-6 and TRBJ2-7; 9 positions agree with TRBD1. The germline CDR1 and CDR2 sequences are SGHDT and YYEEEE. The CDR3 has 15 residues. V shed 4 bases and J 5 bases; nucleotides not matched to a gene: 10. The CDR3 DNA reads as TGTGCCAGCAGCCTTCGGACAGGGGTTTGGGACGAGCAGTACTTC. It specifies CASSLRTGVWDEQYF.

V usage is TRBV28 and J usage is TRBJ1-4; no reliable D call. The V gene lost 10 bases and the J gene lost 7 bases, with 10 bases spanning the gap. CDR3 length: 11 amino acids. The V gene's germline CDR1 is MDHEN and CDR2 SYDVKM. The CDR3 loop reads CATRSGEKLFF. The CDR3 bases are TGTGCCACAAGGAGTGGTGAAAAACTGTTTTTT. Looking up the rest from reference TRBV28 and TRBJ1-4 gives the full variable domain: DVKVTQSSRYLVKRTGEKVFLECVQDMDHENMFWYRQDPGLGLRLIYFSYDVKMKEKGDIPEGYSVSREKKERFSLILESASTNQTSMYLCATRSGEKLFFGSGTQLSVL.

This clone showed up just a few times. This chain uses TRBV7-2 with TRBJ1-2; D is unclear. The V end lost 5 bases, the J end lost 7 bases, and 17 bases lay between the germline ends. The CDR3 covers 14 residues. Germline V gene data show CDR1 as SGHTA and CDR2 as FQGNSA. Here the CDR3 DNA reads TGTGCCAGCAGCGGACGGGCTACGGGATCTGGCTACACCTTC. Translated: CASSGRATGSGYTF.

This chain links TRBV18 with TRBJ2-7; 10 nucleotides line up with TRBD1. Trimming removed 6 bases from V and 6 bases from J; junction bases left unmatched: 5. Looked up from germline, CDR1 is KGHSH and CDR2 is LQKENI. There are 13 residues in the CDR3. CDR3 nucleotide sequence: TGTGCCAGCTCTGGGACAGGGGACGGCGAGCAGTACTTC. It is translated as CASSGTGDGEQYF. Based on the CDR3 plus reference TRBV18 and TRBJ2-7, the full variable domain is NAGVMQNPRHLVRRRGQEARLRCSPMKGHSHVYWYRQLPEEGLKFMVYLQKENIIDESGMPKERFSAEFPKEGPSILRIQQVVRGDSAAYFCASSGTGDGEQYFGPGTRLTVT.

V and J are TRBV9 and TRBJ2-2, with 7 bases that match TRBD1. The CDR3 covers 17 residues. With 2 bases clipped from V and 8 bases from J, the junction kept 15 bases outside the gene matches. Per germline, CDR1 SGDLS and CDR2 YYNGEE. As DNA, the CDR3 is TGTGCCAGCAGCGTCCGATCAGGGGGACCTTCCGGTGGGGAGCTGTTTTTT. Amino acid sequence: CASSVRSGGPSGGELFF.